This T cell receptor beta chain is from a study of radiotherapy plus CTLA-4 blockade in lung cancer. The CDR3 loop spans 19 amino acids. The assay was immunoSEQ multiplex PCR, and TCRdb's table has in-frame clones only and misses some. The table has 20,000 to 25,000 clones, about three quarters seen once. This sequence joins TRBV21-1 and TRBJ1-5. TRBV21-1 is tagged as a pseudogene. The clonotype originates from a human donor with non-small cell lung cancer who had stable disease on radiotherapy plus ipilimumab. This specimen consisted of peripheral blood, obtained from a patient treated with radiotherapy plus ipilimumab. The CDR3 bases are TGTGCCAGCAGCAAAGGGTTCGATAACAGATTAGCGTGCAATCAGCCCCAGCATTTT. Translating it yields CASSKGFDNRLACNQPQHF.